This T cell receptor (beta chain) was observed in a study of CD8 T cells in ankylosing spondylitis. TCRdb reprocessed the 5' RACE reads via MiXCR and lists one record per CDR3 protein. The repertoire includes around 340,000 distinct CDR3 sequences, over 12% of them detected once, and approximately 0.99% sits in the top ten. In germline, CDR1 is MNHEY, CDR2 SVGAGI. This CDR3 has 15 amino acids. The ends were cut back, 2 bases at V and 2 bases at J, with 13 bases in the middle. The sequence was collected from a male donor with ankylosing spondylitis or in good health (not recorded which). V usage is TRBV6-5 and J usage is TRBJ2-7; no firm D call. The specimen sequenced was blood, either unsorted or a sorted T cell fraction (not recorded which). This CDR3 reads CASSYHRPSTYEQYF. CDR3 bases: TGTGCCAGCAGTTACCATCGTCCATCCACCTACGAGCAGTACTTC.